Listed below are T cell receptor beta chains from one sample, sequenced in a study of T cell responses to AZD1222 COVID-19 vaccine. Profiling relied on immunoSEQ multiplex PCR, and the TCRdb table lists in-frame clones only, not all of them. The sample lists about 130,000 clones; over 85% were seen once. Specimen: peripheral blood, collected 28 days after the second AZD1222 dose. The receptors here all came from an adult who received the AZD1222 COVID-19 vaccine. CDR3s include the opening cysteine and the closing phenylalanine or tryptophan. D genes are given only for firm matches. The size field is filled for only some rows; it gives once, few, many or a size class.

cdr3_aa: CASSVSGDYGYTF
cdr3_nt: TGTGCCAGCAGCGTATCGGGGGACTATGGCTACACCTTC
j_call: TRBJ1-2
clone_size: -
v_call: TRBV9
d_call: -

cdr3_aa: CASSTGDYWYGYTF
cdr3_nt: TGCGCCAGCAGCACAGGGGACTACTGGTATGGCTACACCTTC
j_call: TRBJ1-2
clone_size: -
v_call: TRBV5-1
d_call: TRBD1

cdr3_aa: CASSPGLAFLGELFF
cdr3_nt: TGTGCCAGCAGCCCGGGACTAGCCTTTCTCGGGGAGCTGTTTTTT
j_call: TRBJ2-2
clone_size: -
v_call: TRBV3-1/TRBV3-2
d_call: TRBD2

cdr3_aa: CASSFPGTDTQYF
cdr3_nt: TGTGCCAGCAGTTTTCCAGGCACAGATACGCAGTATTTT
j_call: TRBJ2-3
clone_size: -
v_call: TRBV12-3/TRBV12-4
d_call: -

cdr3_aa: CASSQVGVGGTEAFF
cdr3_nt: TGTGCCAGCAGCCAAGTCGGCGTGGGGGGGACTGAAGCTTTCTTT
j_call: TRBJ1-1
clone_size: -
v_call: TRBV4-2
d_call: -

cdr3_aa: CASSLSGGMSGNTIYF
cdr3_nt: TGTGCCAGCAGCTTGTCGGGGGGGATGTCTGGAAACACCATATATTTT
j_call: TRBJ1-3
clone_size: -
v_call: TRBV5-5
d_call: -

cdr3_aa: CASSSGEYNEQFF
cdr3_nt: TGTGCCAGCAGCTCGGGGGAGTACAATGAGCAGTTCTTC
j_call: TRBJ2-1
clone_size: -
v_call: TRBV7-3
d_call: -

cdr3_aa: CASSLYRGRRNTEAFF
cdr3_nt: TGTGCCAGCAGCTTATACAGGGGGCGTCGCAACACTGAAGCTTTCTTT
j_call: TRBJ1-1
clone_size: once
v_call: TRBV11-3
d_call: TRBD1

cdr3_aa: CASTPGIGGYQPQHF
cdr3_nt: TGTGCCAGTACCCCGGGTATAGGGGGCTATCAGCCCCAGCATTTT
j_call: TRBJ1-5
clone_size: -
v_call: TRBV19
d_call: TRBD1

cdr3_aa: CASLRGAQYF
cdr3_nt: TGTGCCAGCTTACGGGGGGCCCAGTACTTC
j_call: TRBJ2-5
clone_size: -
v_call: TRBV6-5
d_call: TRBD2

cdr3_aa: CASSQGVPGQLYEQYF
cdr3_nt: TGCGCCAGCAGCCAAGGGGTCCCAGGACAGCTCTACGAGCAGTACTTC
j_call: TRBJ2-7
clone_size: -
v_call: TRBV4-1
d_call: -

cdr3_aa: CASSPSRGQVNEKLFF
cdr3_nt: TGTGCCAGCAGCCCCTCCAGGGGGCAGGTTAATGAAAAACTGTTTTTT
j_call: TRBJ1-4
clone_size: -
v_call: TRBV25-1
d_call: TRBD1

cdr3_aa: CASSSTTGGATQYF
cdr3_nt: TGTGCCAGCAGTTCTACTACGGGTGGGGCTACGCAGTATTTT
j_call: TRBJ2-3
clone_size: -
v_call: TRBV6-4
d_call: -

cdr3_aa: CASSLDGEIDQPQHF
cdr3_nt: TGTGCCAGCAGTCTAGACGGGGAGATAGATCAGCCCCAGCATTTT
j_call: TRBJ1-5
clone_size: -
v_call: TRBV28
d_call: -

cdr3_aa: CASEGGHSGANVLTF
cdr3_nt: TGTGCCAGCGAAGGGGGCCACTCTGGGGCCAACGTCCTGACTTTC
j_call: TRBJ2-6
clone_size: -
v_call: TRBV6-5
d_call: TRBD1

cdr3_aa: CASSLIPGTRNYEQYF
cdr3_nt: TGTGCCAGCTCCCTAATCCCCGGGACAAGGAACTACGAGCAGTACTTC
j_call: TRBJ2-7
clone_size: -
v_call: TRBV18
d_call: -

cdr3_aa: CAWSFPPGGGGETQYF
cdr3_nt: TGTGCCTGGAGTTTTCCCCCCGGTGGAGGGGGGGAGACCCAGTACTTC
j_call: TRBJ2-5
clone_size: -
v_call: TRBV30
d_call: -

cdr3_aa: CASSPFETMNTEAFF
cdr3_nt: TGTGCCAGCTCACCATTCGAAACGATGAACACTGAAGCTTTCTTT
j_call: TRBJ1-1
clone_size: -
v_call: TRBV18
d_call: -

cdr3_aa: CASSLAVGSYEQYF
cdr3_nt: TGTGCCAGCAGCTTAGCGGTAGGGTCCTACGAGCAGTACTTC
j_call: TRBJ2-7
clone_size: -
v_call: TRBV7-8
d_call: -